Each of the 30 T cell receptor beta chains below was sequenced from the same sample in a study of blood T cell repertoires in COVID-19. TCRdb keeps only in-frame clones here, not all; method: immunoSEQ multiplex PCR. This sample yields some 180,000 clones, of which around 84% are seen a single time; roughly 3.1% belongs to the top ten. Specimen: PBMCs or T cells enriched from blood (not recorded which). The receptors stem from a woman in her twenties or thirties who had been exposed to COVID-19.

The rearrangement links TRBV5-1 to TRBJ2-1; 7 positions match TRBD2. Germline V gives CDR1 SGHRS, CDR2 YFSETQ. The CDR3 extends over 16 amino acids. Unmatched junction bases numbered 15, after V lost 4 bases and J lost 8 bases. The CDR3 loop is CASSQVERDVFDEQFF. CDR3 in DNA: TGCGCCAGCAGCCAGGTGGAGCGGGACGTTTTTGATGAGCAGTTCTTC.

In regard to this clone: The limits of the CDR3 on the DNA are not certain, so only TCRdb's listed CDR3 is given. Here the CDR3 reads CASSWGDGTAPF. This chain connects TRBV7-9 to TRBJ1-1; the table names TRBD1, a call not compared with the DNA. The germline gives CDR1 SEHNR, CDR2 FQNEAQ (reference sequence). Counting both end residues, the CDR3 totals 12 amino acids.

The chain employs TRBV30 and TRBJ1-2; TRBD1 matches 7 bases. The CDR3 is 14 residues long. Trimming cost V 0 bases and J 3 bases; bases outside gene matches: 4. Germline loops: CDR1 GTSNPN, CDR2 SVGIG (reference sequence). For the CDR3, the DNA is TGTGCCTGGAGTGTTGAGGACAGGTACTATGGCTACACCTTC. Translated, it gives CAWSVEDRYYGYTF. Combining the CDR3 with reference TRBV30 and TRBJ1-2 gives the whole variable domain SQTIHQWPATLVQPVGSPLSLECTVEGTSNPNLYWYRQAAGRGLQLLFYSVGIGQISSEVPQNLSASRPQDRQFILSSKKLLLSDSGFYLCAWSVEDRYYGYTFGSGTRLTVV.

This clone was seen once. This chain links TRBV5-1 with TRBJ2-5; 9 positions match TRBD2. Unmatched junction bases numbered 9, after V lost 6 bases and J lost 3 bases. The CDR3 sequence is 15 residues long. Germline V lookup: CDR1 SGHRS, CDR2 YFSETQ. The CDR3 region is CASIQGLAMEETQYF. The CDR3 DNA sequence: TGCGCCAGCATCCAAGGACTAGCGATGGAAGAGACCCAGTACTTC.

This chain uses TRBV27 with TRBJ2-5; TRBD1 aligns across 9 bases. CDR1 MNHEY and CDR2 SMNVEV come from the germline V gene (reference sequence). V gave up 6 bases and J gave up 4 bases; unmatched junction bases: 6. The CDR3 covers 14 residues. The CDR3 spells CASRINRGLETQYF. The CDR3 DNA follows: TGTGCCAGCAGAATAAACAGGGGGCTAGAGACCCAGTACTTC.

This clone was seen once. The chain employs TRBV29-1 and TRBJ1-1; D perhaps matches TRBD1 (6 bases). This CDR3 region has 15 residues. Looked up from germline, CDR1 is SQVTM and CDR2 is ANQGSEA. V shed 5 bases and J shed 2 bases, with 18 bases lying between them. The CDR3 region has the DNA TGCAGCGTTCTGGACAGATTGCCTACCAACACTGAAGCTTTCTTT. It translates to CSVLDRLPTNTEAFF. The full variable domain, in which reference TRBV29-1 and TRBJ1-1 provide the parts outside the CDR3, is SAVISQKPSRDICQRGTSLTIQCQVDSQVTMMFWYRQQPGQSLTLIATANQGSEATYESGFVIDKFPISRPNLTFSTLTVSNMSPEDSSIYLCSVLDRLPTNTEAFFGQGTRLTVV.

In this sample, this clone turned up once. The chain has TRBV29-1 and TRBJ2-1; TRBD2 matches at 9 bases. Germline V gene lookup returns CDR1 SQVTM and CDR2 ANQGSEA. V lost 0 bases and J lost 5; bases outside the gene matches: 2. This CDR3 is built from 14 residues. Here the CDR3 reads CSVEERGGNNEQFF. CDR3 sequence (DNA): TGCAGCGTTGAAGAGCGGGGGGGCAACAATGAGCAGTTCTTC.

This clone was counted only a few times. The chain has TRBV5-8 and TRBJ2-3; D not certain. The CDR3 consists of 16 residues. Between the trimmed V and J ends, which lost 0 bases and 0 bases, there was a span of 11 bases. Germline V CDR1 and CDR2: SGHTS, YDEGEE. CDR3 in amino acids: CASSLGERRSTDTQYF. The CDR3 region has the DNA TGTGCCAGCAGCTTGGGTGAGAGGCGTAGCACAGATACGCAGTATTTT.

This chain links TRBV12-3 or TRBV12-4 with TRBJ1-2; no reliable D call. V lost 3 bases, J lost 5 bases, and 10 bases lay in between. This CDR3 has 13 amino acids. The DNA for the CDR3 is TGTGCCAGCAGTTTTACCCCAGGATATGGCTACACCTTC. Protein sequence: CASSFTPGYGYTF.

The genes are TRBV7-9 and TRBJ2-1; 8 bases map to TRBD2. Trimming at V came to 2 bases and at J to 7 bases, leaving 7 bases not matched to a gene. The germline V gene has CDR1 SEHNR and CDR2 FQNEAQ (reference sequence). The CDR3 has 15 amino acids. CDR3 sequence (DNA): TGTGCCAGCAGCTTAAAAGCGGGGGATGATAATGAGCAGTTCTTC. The encoded protein is CASSLKAGDDNEQFF.

This clone was recorded only once. The rearrangement links TRBV5-1 to TRBJ2-5, with 11 bases lining up with TRBD2. The CDR3 has 17 residues. The germline CDR1 and CDR2 sequences are SGHRS and YFSETQ. J was trimmed by 5 bases and V by 1 base; bases with no gene match: 10. CDR3 coding DNA: TGCGCCAGCAGCTTGCGGGTAGCGGGGGGGCCAGAGGAGACCCAGTACTTC. Amino acid sequence: CASSLRVAGGPEETQYF.

The rearrangement uses TRBV9 and TRBJ2-2; D perhaps matches TRBD1 (5 bases). Trimming pared 0 bases from V and 4 bases from J, leaving 13 bases between. This CDR3 comprises 16 residues. Germline CDR1 SGDLS, CDR2 YYNGEE. The CDR3 spells CASSVGSGQITGELFF. The CDR3 DNA reads as TGTGCCAGCAGCGTAGGATCCGGACAAATCACCGGGGAGCTGTTTTTT.

The chain carries TRBV16 and TRBJ1-3; no clear D gene. V was cut by 0 bases and J by 0 bases, with 9 bases left in between. Germline CDR1 and CDR2: KGHSY and FQNENV. The CDR3 is 16 amino acids. The CDR3, as DNA: TGTGCCAGCAGCCAATCCGGGATATTCTCTGGAAACACCATATATTTT. Residues: CASSQSGIFSGNTIYF. Combining the CDR3 with reference TRBV16 and TRBJ1-3 gives the whole variable domain GEEVAQTPKHLVRGEGQKAKLYCAPIKGHSYVFWYQQVLKNEFKFLISFQNENVFDETGMPKERFSAKCLPNSPCSLEIQATKLEDSAVYFCASSQSGIFSGNTIYFGEGSWLTVV.

The chain's CDR3 is CASSLVGAGVEAFF. In DNA, the CDR3 is TGTGCCAGCAGCTTAGTGGGGGCAGGGGTTGAAGCTTTCTTT. The rearrangement links TRBV7-2 to TRBJ1-1; tentatively, D is TRBD1 (6 bases). Trimming took 1 base from V and 7 from J, leaving 13 bases between them. Germline V gene data show CDR1 as SGHTA and CDR2 as FQGNSA. The CDR3 runs to 14 residues.

DNA of the CDR3: TGCGCCAGTCAAGCGGCCGGACAGGGGACTGGCTACACCTTC. This encodes CASQAAGQGTGYTF. The chain carries TRBV5-1 and TRBJ1-2; TRBD1 aligns across 9 bases. From germline, CDR1 is SGHRS and CDR2 YFSETQ. The CDR3 is made up of 14 amino acids. Unmatched junction bases numbered 12, after V lost 8 bases and J lost 7 bases.

V is TRBV5-6 and J is TRBJ2-7, with unresolved D. The germline CDR1 and CDR2 sequences are SGHDT and YYEEEE. Trimming shortened V by 4 bases and J by 3 bases, and 14 bases separated the two germline ends. The CDR3 spans 14 residues. CDR3 nucleotides: TGTGCCAGCAGCCTCATGACTGTCAACTACGAGCAGTACTTC. The encoded protein is CASSLMTVNYEQYF.

This clone was counted only a few times. The chain links TRBV19 to TRBJ1-1, with a tentative D call TRBD1 (6 bases). Germline lookup yields CDR1 LNHDA and CDR2 SQIVND (reference sequence). CDR3 length: 15 residues. Trimming left V 4 bases short and J 1 base short, with 13 bases between. This CDR3 reads CASSRTETGNTEAFF. In DNA form, the CDR3 reads TGTGCCAGTAGTAGAACCGAGACAGGGAACACTGAAGCTTTCTTT.

The chain is built from TRBV2 and TRBJ1-2, with D possibly matching TRBD1 (5 bases). Trimming took off 4 bases at V and 7 bases at J, with 16 bases between the two ends. Germline CDR1 reads SNHLY; CDR2 reads FYNNEI. The CDR3 runs to 14 residues. CDR3 bases: TGTGCCAGCAGTGCCCGGCAGGGAATAGGTGGCTACACCTTC. This gives the protein CASSARQGIGGYTF. Supplemented by reference TRBV2 and TRBJ1-2, the full variable domain reads EPEVTQTPSHQVTQMGQEVILRCVPISNHLYFYWYRQILGQKVEFLVSFYNNEISEKSEIFDDQFSVERPDGSNFTLKIRSTKLEDSAMYFCASSARQGIGGYTFGSGTRLTVV.

The chain is built from TRBV7-9 and TRBJ2-5; no reliable D call. CDR3 size: 14 residues. Germline V gives CDR1 SEHNR, CDR2 FQNEAQ (reference sequence). The V end was cut by 0 bases, the J end by 2 bases, with 7 bases between. CDR3 DNA: TGTGCCAGCAGCTTAGCGGGCGTGCAAGAGACCCAGTACTTC. This sequence encodes CASSLAGVQETQYF.

The chain links TRBV19 to TRBJ1-4; D remains unclear. V was cut by 5 bases and J by 4 bases, with 14 bases left in between. The CDR3 runs to 15 residues. Germline-derived CDR1 and CDR2 are LNHDA and SQIVND (reference sequence). The CDR3 sequence is CASSGERENNEKLFF. The CDR3 coding sequence is TGTGCCAGTAGTGGAGAGCGTGAGAATAATGAAAAACTGTTTTTT.

V is TRBV7-8 and J is TRBJ2-7; 9 bases match TRBD1. CDR1 is SGHVS, CDR2 FQNEAQ, per germline. Germline trimming cut 5 bases from V and 1 base from J; bases unmatched to any gene: 6. The CDR3 has 15 residues. The CDR3: CASSPGQGISYEQYF. The CDR3 bases are TGTGCCAGCAGCCCAGGACAGGGGATATCCTACGAGCAGTACTTC. Full variable domain (outside the CDR3, taken from reference TRBV7-8 and TRBJ2-7): GAGVSQSPRYKVAKRGQDVALRCDPISGHVSLFWYQQALGQGPEFLTYFQNEAQLDKSGLPSDRFFAERPEGSVSTLKIQRTQQEDSAVYLCASSPGQGISYEQYFGPGTRLTVT.

This clone was observed a few times. This chain uses TRBV6-1 with TRBJ2-5, with TRBD2 matching 8 bases. CDR3 length equals 15 residues. Per the germline V gene, CDR1 is MNHNS and CDR2 is SASEGT. Trimming took 2 bases from V and 9 from J; bases not matched to a gene: 11. The CDR3 DNA reads TGTGCCAGCAGTGAACAGTCCGGGACTAGTTTTCCCCAGTACTTC. Translating it yields CASSEQSGTSFPQYF.

The V call is TRBV7-2, the J call TRBJ2-5; 9 nucleotides match TRBD1. With 0 bases clipped from V and 2 bases from J, the junction kept 22 bases outside the gene matches. The CDR3 spans 22 residues. Germline V gives CDR1 SGHTA, CDR2 FQGNSA. In DNA, the CDR3 is TGTGCCAGCAGCTTAGCCTTCCTCTGGGACAGGGAAGAGAAGGTGGGGCAAGAGACCCAGTACTTC. Translating it yields CASSLAFLWDREEKVGQETQYF. Full variable domain (outside the CDR3, taken from reference TRBV7-2 and TRBJ2-5): GAGVSQSPSNKVTEKGKDVELRCDPISGHTALYWYRQSLGQGLEFLIYFQGNSAPDKSGLPSDRFSAERTGGSVSTLTIQRTQQEDSAVYLCASSLAFLWDREEKVGQETQYFGPGTRLLVL.

The chain is built from TRBV21-1 and TRBJ1-3; TRBD1, the table's D call, was not compared with the DNA. TRBV21-1 represents a pseudogene. The CDR3 contains 14 residues. DNA of the CDR3: TGTGCCAGCAGACAGGCGAGCTCTGGAAACACCATATATTTT. It is translated as CASRQASSGNTIYF.

This chain joins TRBV30 and TRBJ1-2; weak D call: TRBD1 (5 bases). Per germline, CDR1 GTSNPN and CDR2 SVGIG (reference sequence). The CDR3 length is 15 residues. Trimming pared 3 bases from V and 2 bases from J, leaving 16 bases between. The CDR3 DNA sequence: TGTGCCTGGAGCGCAAGTCTGCGGGGCAACTATGGCTACACCTTC. Translating gives CAWSASLRGNYGYTF.

This rearrangement joins TRBV4-2 to TRBJ2-2; 12 positions match TRBD2. Germline-derived CDR1 and CDR2 are LGHNA and YNFKEQ. V dropped 4 bases and J dropped 0; count of bases not matched to a gene: 9. There are 19 residues in the CDR3. This chain's CDR3 is CASSPLAGGRPANTGELFF. Here the CDR3 DNA reads TGTGCCAGCAGCCCTCTAGCGGGGGGGCGCCCTGCGAACACCGGGGAGCTGTTTTTT.

The chain links TRBV11-2 to TRBJ2-4; 9 bases map to TRBD2. Trimming took 5 bases from V and 7 from J; bases not matched to a gene: 12. This CDR3 is 16 amino acids long. The V gene's germline CDR1 is SGHAT and CDR2 FQNNGV. The CDR3 region has the DNA TGTGCCAGCAGCCGACTCCGCGGGGGGGCGGGTAACATTCAGTACTTC. Amino acids: CASSRLRGGAGNIQYF.

CDR3 protein: CASSTDRGRANEKLFF. CDR3 nucleotides: TGTGCCAGCAGCACTGACAGGGGACGAGCTAATGAAAAACTGTTTTTT. The gene calls are TRBV5-4 and TRBJ1-4, with TRBD1 matching 8 bases. Trimming removed 4 bases from V and 3 bases from J; junction bases left unmatched: 8. Germline loops: CDR1 SGHNT, CDR2 YYREEE (reference sequence). The CDR3 sequence is 16 residues long.

The V gene is TRBV6-5, the J gene TRBJ2-7; 7 positions agree with TRBD2. V shed 6 bases and J 2 bases; nucleotides not matched to a gene: 10. The CDR3 length is 15 residues. Germline CDR1 is MNHEY and CDR2 is SVGAGI. CDR3 sequence (DNA): TGTGCCAGCAGCCCGATGGGACTATTGACCTACGAGCAGTACTTC. This translates into CASSPMGLLTYEQYF.

V and J are TRBV19 and TRBJ1-1; no reliable D call. CDR1 is LNHDA, CDR2 SQIVND, per germline (reference sequence). CDR3 length: 13 amino acids. V was trimmed by 7 bases and J by 4 bases, leaving 13 bases between them. The CDR3 here is CASTRVIGTEAFF. CDR3 in DNA: TGTGCCAGTACCCGCGTTATTGGCACTGAAGCTTTCTTT.